These 26 T cell receptor beta chains came from one sample sequenced in a study of response to subunit inactivated influenza vaccine. TCRdb reprocessed the RT-PCR reads via MiXCR and lists one record per CDR3 protein. The sample contains approximately 500,000 distinct CDR3 sequences, around 13% of which appear only once. Specimen: PBMCs from blood, collected roughly 47 days after vaccination. These receptors all come from a middle-aged man who received an inactivated influenza vaccine.

The rearrangement uses TRBV5-1 and TRBJ1-1; D ambiguous. This CDR3 is built from 14 residues. Deletions cut 1 base from V and 3 bases from J, with 10 bases between. Germline V gives CDR1 SGHRS, CDR2 YFSETQ. CDR3 in DNA: TGCGCCAGCAGCTTGAGAAGGGTCGACACTGAAGCTTTCTTT. Its translation is CASSLRRVDTEAFF.

The table lists this clonotype with a few counts. The V gene is TRBV6-5, the J gene TRBJ1-6; 8 bases are a match to TRBD1. Germline CDR1 reads MNHEY; CDR2 reads SVGAGI. V lost 0 bases, J lost 8 bases, and 6 bases stayed unmatched. This CDR3 comprises 16 residues. This CDR3 reads CASSYSRTGLDSPLHF. Here the CDR3 DNA reads TGTGCCAGCAGTTACTCGAGGACAGGGTTGGATTCACCCCTCCACTTT.

In this sample, this clonotype turned up a few times. The chain recombines TRBV25-1 with TRBJ1-2; possibly TRBD1 for D (5 bases). CDR1 and CDR2 (germline): MGHDK, SYGVNS. V was shortened by 3 bases and J by 7 bases, with 15 bases between the two germline ends. The CDR3 has 14 residues. This CDR3 is CASSDPARASGYTF. In nucleotides, the CDR3 is TGTGCCAGCAGTGACCCCGCCAGGGCCTCTGGCTACACCTTC.

This clonotype was observed a handful of times. The rearrangement links TRBV18 to TRBJ2-3, with D perhaps being TRBD1 or TRBD2 (5 bases each). Germline V CDR1 and CDR2: KGHSH, LQKENI. Trimming took off 6 bases at V and 4 bases at J, with 11 bases between the two ends. This CDR3 comprises 13 residues. CDR3 residues: CASSAGTADTQYF. CDR3 nucleotides: TGTGCCAGCTCCGCCGGGACGGCAGATACGCAGTATTTT.

This clonotype was recorded at least ten times. This chain joins TRBV5-1 and TRBJ1-1; the match to TRBD1 covers 9 bases. In germline, CDR1 is SGHRS, CDR2 YFSETQ. The trim removed 4 bases at V and 3 bases at J, leaving 4 bases unmatched. This CDR3 is 14 amino acids long. Here the CDR3 DNA reads TGCGCCAGCAGCACGGGACAGGGTTACACTGAAGCTTTCTTT. Protein: CASSTGQGYTEAFF.

The rearrangement joins TRBV7-3 to TRBJ2-3; D gene uncertain. The germline V and J ends were trimmed by 5 bases and 2 bases, with 20 bases remaining between them. The CDR3 consists of 17 residues. Germline V gene data show CDR1 as SGHTA and CDR2 as FQGTGA. CDR3 nucleotide sequence: TGTGCCAGCAGCCAGTTTCCCACGGCCCCAAACACAGATACGCAGTATTTT. Protein sequence: CASSQFPTAPNTDTQYF.

V gene TRBV16 combines with J gene TRBJ2-5; TRBD1 agrees at 7 bases. Germline-derived CDR1 and CDR2 are KGHSY and FQNENV. The CDR3 has 15 residues. The J segment lost 5 bases and the V segment lost 2 bases, leaving 8 bases of the junction unmatched. This chain's CDR3 is CASSQNGDRVETQYF. For the CDR3, the DNA is TGTGCCAGCAGCCAAAATGGCGACAGGGTCGAGACCCAGTACTTC. The full variable domain, completed using reference TRBV16 and TRBJ2-5, is GEEVAQTPKHLVRGEGQKAKLYCAPIKGHSYVFWYQQVLKNEFKFLISFQNENVFDETGMPKERFSAKCLPNSPCSLEIQATKLEDSAVYFCASSQNGDRVETQYFGPGTRLLVL.

The DNA for the CDR3 is TGCAGCGTTGTTGCCCGGAGGGGGACTGAAGCTTTCTTT. It yields the protein CSVVARRGTEAFF. The V and J genes are TRBV29-1 and TRBJ1-1, with D possibly being TRBD1 (6 bases). CDR1 is SQVTM, CDR2 ANQGSEA, per germline. This CDR3 comprises 13 residues. Trimming stripped 4 bases from V and 5 bases from J, with 14 bases between.

V usage is TRBV20-1 and J usage is TRBJ2-1; D might be TRBD2 (6 bases). V lost 3 bases to trimming and J lost 4 bases, with 10 bases between them. Germline V gene data show CDR1 as DFQATT and CDR2 as SNEGSKA (reference sequence). The CDR3 contains 13 residues. CDR3 in DNA: TGCAGTGCTAGCGGGGGTACATACAATGAGCAGTTCTTC. It codes for CSASGGTYNEQFF.

The gene calls are TRBV5-1 and TRBJ1-3; 7 positions match TRBD1. This CDR3 has 16 residues. V lost 0 bases to trimming and J lost 0 bases; unmatched junction nucleotides: 3. CDR1 is SGHRS, CDR2 YFSETQ, per germline. This CDR3 is CASSLGQGTSGNTIYF. In DNA form, the CDR3 reads TGCGCCAGCAGCTTGGGACAGGGCACCTCTGGAAACACCATATATTTT.

This clonotype was detected only a few times. This chain connects TRBV6-1 to TRBJ2-1; 7 positions agree with TRBD1. V was clipped by 6 bases and J by 0 bases; unmatched bases: 5. The CDR3 length is 15 residues. Germline V lookup: CDR1 MNHNS, CDR2 SASEGT. CDR3 loop: CASRDRPSSYNEQFF. CDR3 bases: TGTGCCAGCAGGGACAGGCCGAGCTCCTACAATGAGCAGTTCTTC.

The chain uses TRBV18 and TRBJ2-7; 12 positions match TRBD1. V shed 4 bases and J 6 bases; nucleotides not matched to a gene: 7. The CDR3 sequence is 15 residues long. Germline V gene sequence: CDR1 KGHSH, CDR2 LQKENI. Here the CDR3 reads CASSLTGTGGIEQYF. Here the CDR3 DNA reads TGTGCCAGCTCACTTACCGGGACAGGGGGCATCGAGCAGTACTTC.

This clonotype was detected many times. The chain carries TRBV20-1 and TRBJ2-3; no firm D call. Germline V gene lookup returns CDR1 DFQATT and CDR2 SNEGSKA (reference sequence). The CDR3 spans 15 residues. V was cut by 3 bases and J by 4 bases, with 17 bases left in between. This chain's CDR3 is CSARGQIYQPDTQYF. The CDR3 region has the DNA TGCAGTGCTAGGGGCCAGATTTACCAGCCAGATACGCAGTATTTT.

The genes are TRBV2 and TRBJ1-5; D perhaps matches TRBD1 (6 bases). The CDR3 is 16 amino acids. The germline V and J ends were trimmed by 4 bases and 2 bases, with 15 bases remaining between them. Germline values: CDR1 SNHLY, CDR2 FYNNEI. The CDR3 loop reads CASSGGGGGRNQPQHF. The CDR3 DNA is TGTGCCAGCAGTGGTGGGGGCGGGGGACGCAATCAGCCCCAGCATTTT.

This clonotype has just a few counts. The chain joins TRBV5-8 to TRBJ2-1; 12 bases are a match to TRBD1. The germline V gene has CDR1 SGHTS and CDR2 YDEGEE. The V segment lost 1 base and the J segment 9 bases; nucleotides outside the gene matches: 2. The CDR3 length is 14 residues. The CDR3 here is CASSLRGQGAEQFF. The CDR3 nucleotides read TGTGCCAGCAGCTTGCGGGGACAGGGGGCTGAGCAGTTCTTC.

This clonotype has more than one count but fewer than ten. The chain uses TRBV6-4 and TRBJ1-4; D is undetermined. From germline, CDR1 is MRHNA and CDR2 SNTAGT. This CDR3 is 15 amino acids long. Trimming took off 3 bases at V and 0 bases at J, with 8 bases between the two ends. The CDR3 protein is CASSEAAATNEKLFF. The CDR3 DNA reads as TGTGCCAGCAGTGAGGCAGCAGCAACTAATGAAAAACTGTTTTTT.

This clonotype was counted between two and nine times. The chain combines TRBV12-3 or TRBV12-4 with TRBJ1-5; D call uncertain. V was pared by 3 bases and J by 6 bases, with 12 bases between. This CDR3 has 14 amino acids. The DNA for the CDR3 is TGTGCCAGCAGTTTGTCCGGCTCCGGTCAGCCCCAGCATTTT. It codes for CASSLSGSGQPQHF.

In this sample, this clonotype turned up a few times. This chain connects TRBV30 to TRBJ2-6, with unresolved D. The CDR3 totals 15 residues. V lost 0 bases and J 4 bases, leaving 10 bases between the germline ends. The V gene's germline CDR1 is GTSNPN and CDR2 SVGIG (reference sequence). The CDR3 sequence is CAWSVLGTGANVLTF. The CDR3 DNA sequence: TGTGCCTGGAGTGTTTTGGGTACAGGGGCCAACGTCCTGACTTTC.

This sequence joins TRBV4-2 and TRBJ2-2; D possibly corresponds to TRBD2 (6 bases). Germline V lookup: CDR1 LGHNA, CDR2 YNFKEQ. The CDR3 has 14 residues. V was trimmed by 1 base and J by 6 bases, leaving 9 bases between them. The CDR3 loop is CASSQVGGAGELFF. The DNA for the CDR3 is TGTGCCAGCAGCCAAGTTGGAGGGGCCGGGGAGCTGTTTTTT.

This clonotype was recorded many times. The chain employs TRBV7-6 and TRBJ1-1; 9 bases are a match to TRBD1. The CDR3 has 13 residues. After removal of 9 bases from V and 1 base from J, the junction contained 3 bases not matched to a gene. Germline V gene lookup returns CDR1 SGHVS and CDR2 FNYEAQ. This chain's CDR3 is CASKDRGNTEAFF. The CDR3 nucleotides are TGTGCCAGTAAGGACAGGGGGAACACTGAAGCTTTCTTT. The variable domain in full, completed from reference TRBV7-6 and TRBJ1-1, reads GAGVSQSPRYKVTKRGQDVALRCDPISGHVSLYWYRQALGQGPEFLTYFNYEAQQDKSGLPNDRFSAERPEGSISTLTIQRTEQRDSAMYRCASKDRGNTEAFFGQGTRLTVV.

In its sample, this clonotype was seen a few times. V usage is TRBV11-2 and J usage is TRBJ2-5; TRBD1 aligns across 11 bases. Germline V CDR1 and CDR2: SGHAT, FQNNGV. This CDR3 comprises 16 residues. V shed 5 bases and J 5 bases; nucleotides not matched to a gene: 10. CDR3 sequence: CASSDVGTGGFETQYF. Here the CDR3 DNA reads TGTGCCAGCAGCGACGTCGGGACAGGGGGTTTTGAGACCCAGTACTTC.

The chain couples TRBV15 to TRBJ2-5; weak D call: TRBD2 (6 bases). The CDR3 is 14 amino acids. CDR1 is LNHNV and CDR2 is YYDKDF in the germline V gene (reference sequence). The germline V and J ends were trimmed by 8 bases and 4 bases, with 17 bases remaining between them. The CDR3 sequence: CATRGAFGGETQYF. DNA for the CDR3: TGTGCCACCCGGGGTGCTTTCGGGGGAGAGACCCAGTACTTC.

The chain recombines TRBV19 with TRBJ2-1, with 13 bases identical to TRBD2. This CDR3 is built from 17 residues. Trimming at V came to 2 bases and at J to 6 bases, leaving 7 bases not matched to a gene. Germline V gene lookup returns CDR1 LNHDA and CDR2 SQIVND (reference sequence). As DNA, the CDR3 is TGTGCCAGTAGTATAAGCCCCGGACTAGCGGGAGCCAATGAGCAGTTCTTC. Its translation is CASSISPGLAGANEQFF.

The chain combines TRBV29-1 with TRBJ2-7, with 7 bases that match TRBD1. Losses at the gene ends were 0 bases for V and 4 bases for J; bases not matched to a gene: 6. The CDR3 runs 14 residues. Germline CDR1 reads SQVTM; CDR2 reads ANQGSEA. CDR3 sequence reads: CSVEEGQGVYEQYF. Here the CDR3 DNA reads TGCAGCGTTGAAGAGGGGCAGGGGGTGTACGAGCAGTACTTC.

This chain connects TRBV29-1 to TRBJ2-1; 8 bases are shared with TRBD2. Germline V gene lookup returns CDR1 SQVTM and CDR2 ANQGSEA. Unmatched junction bases numbered 9, after V lost 7 bases and J lost 4 bases. The CDR3 contains 14 residues. The CDR3 nucleotides are TGCAGCGCTGATCCTAGCGGGCCTTACAATGAGCAGTTCTTC. Protein product: CSADPSGPYNEQFF.

V usage is TRBV15 and J usage is TRBJ1-5; D not resolved. The CDR3 is 14 amino acids. Germline CDR1 LNHNV, CDR2 YYDKDF (reference sequence). V was cut by 5 bases and J by 3 bases, with 11 bases left in between. The CDR3 nucleotides are TGTGCCACCAGCTATGGGCCCCACAATCAGCCCCAGCATTTT. This encodes CATSYGPHNQPQHF.